This T cell receptor beta chain was observed in a study of T-cell memory formation after mild COVID-19. General study findings and limits: Clones that contracted clustered mainly in CM and EM if CD4+ and in EMRA if CD8+. Clones shrinking from day 15 to 85 showed even CD4/CD8 mixes; later expanders tilted CD4+.

This CDR3 is built from 18 residues. V dropped 2 bases and J dropped 2 bases, with 19 bases sitting between them. Germline assignment: CDR1 KGHDR and CDR2 SFDVKD. A word on this clonotype: Its antigen is not identified.

TCRalpha and TCRbeta libraries used 5'RACE with constant-segment primers and UMIs. TCRdb reprocessed the 5' RACE reads via MiXCR and lists one record per CDR3 protein. The data show some 340,000 distinct CDR3 sequences, with over 10% seen just once and 20% to 25% held by the top ten. The sequencing input was PBMCs or a T cell subset sorted from them (not recorded which). This sequence was found in a man between 18 and 29 years old who had mild COVID-19 (a few samples of this study predate the infection). Cell type and time point are not known. This rearrangement joins TRBV24-1 to TRBJ2-3; weak D call: TRBD2 (6 bases). CDR3 loop: CATSDSHRDSRLTDTQYF. The CDR3, as DNA: TGTGCCACCAGTGATTCCCACCGGGACTCCCGACTCACAGATACGCAGTATTTT.